The next 18 T cell receptor beta chains were all read from a single sample in a study of T cells in Graves' hyperthyroidism and ophthalmopathy. TCR beta CDR3 sequences were amplified from RNA transcripts. HTBI primers drove first-round RT-PCR of the TCR CDR3. Each CDR3 protein gets one entry after TCRdb re-called the multiplex PCR reads with MiXCR. The sample yields approximately 560,000 distinct CDR3 sequences, 15% to 18% seen once. The sequenced sample consisted of blood. The receptors derive from a woman in her twenties or thirties with Graves' hyperthyroidism.

The J gene is TRBJ2-1, the V gene TRBV2, with D unclear. The CDR3 is 16 amino acids. The germline CDR1 and CDR2 sequences are SNHLY and FYNNEI. V dropped 7 bases and J dropped 2 bases, with 18 bases sitting between them. The CDR3: CASNLDRVGTYNEQFF. As DNA, the CDR3 is TGTGCCAGCAACCTCGATCGAGTCGGAACCTACAATGAGCAGTTCTTC.

V is TRBV7-3 and J is TRBJ2-2; TRBD1 matches 9 bases. The CDR3 totals 16 residues. The ends lost 4 bases at V and 6 bases at J; junction bases unmatched: 9. Per germline, CDR1 SGHTA and CDR2 FQGTGA. CDR3 sequence: CASSWTGQGMAGELFF. As DNA, the CDR3 is TGTGCCAGCAGCTGGACGGGACAGGGCATGGCCGGGGAGCTGTTTTTT.

This clonotype was observed a handful of times. This chain links TRBV9 with TRBJ2-1; possibly TRBD1 or TRBD2 for D (6 bases each). Germline lookup yields CDR1 SGDLS and CDR2 YYNGEE. This CDR3 contains 16 residues. V was clipped by 3 bases and J by 8 bases, with 21 bases between them. CDR3 region: CASSGLGGGGTDEQFF. CDR3 coding DNA: TGTGCCAGCAGCGGGCTCGGGGGCGGAGGTACGGATGAGCAGTTCTTC.

To note about this clonotype: The conserved phenylalanine or tryptophan normally closing the CDR3 is absent here, so this likely arose from a read error. The chain employs TRBV29-1 and TRBJ2-1; D possibly corresponds to TRBD1 (6 bases). V was pared by 5 bases and J by 2 bases, with 10 bases between. The CDR3 runs to 13 residues. Germline loops: CDR1 SQVTM, CDR2 ANQGSEA. CDR3 amino acids: CSVSGTPYNEQFL. In DNA form, the CDR3 reads TGCAGCGTTTCCGGGACACCCTACAATGAGCAGTTCCTC.

This clonotype was counted ten times or more. The chain uses TRBV7-9 and TRBJ2-7; 10 bases match TRBD2. The CDR3 runs 17 residues. V dropped 5 bases and J dropped 3; count of bases not matched to a gene: 13. The germline gives CDR1 SEHNR, CDR2 FQNEAQ (reference sequence). The CDR3 region is CASSPQPTSGLFYEQYF. CDR3 sequence (DNA): TGTGCCAGCAGCCCTCAACCGACTAGCGGGCTCTTCTACGAGCAGTACTTC.

This clonotype occurred many times. The chain links TRBV2 to TRBJ2-6, with a tentative D call TRBD2 (5 bases). V was pared by 2 bases and J by 4 bases, with 12 bases between. The CDR3 extends over 16 amino acids. Germline V lookup: CDR1 SNHLY, CDR2 FYNNEI. The CDR3 DNA reads as TGTGCCAGCAGTGAAATAAGGACGGGAGGGGCCAACGTCCTGACTTTC. Translated: CASSEIRTGGANVLTF. Combining the CDR3 with reference TRBV2 and TRBJ2-6 gives the whole variable domain EPEVTQTPSHQVTQMGQEVILRCVPISNHLYFYWYRQILGQKVEFLVSFYNNEISEKSEIFDDQFSVERPDGSNFTLKIRSTKLEDSAMYFCASSEIRTGGANVLTFGAGSRLTVL.

With regard to this clonotype: A clone one base away is much larger, so this may be a read error. The CDR3 end shows no conserved phenylalanine or tryptophan, and so a read error is likely. The J gene is TRBJ2-3, the V gene TRBV28, with 12 bases that match TRBD2. This CDR3 region has 17 residues. With V trimmed by 5 bases and J by 2 bases, 8 bases remained unmatched. From germline, CDR1 is MDHEN and CDR2 SYDVKM. CDR3: CASSPSRTSGITDTQYL. The CDR3 DNA reads TGTGCCAGCAGTCCCTCGAGGACTAGCGGGATCACAGATACGCAGTATCTT.

The V gene is TRBV7-9, the J gene TRBJ2-1, with 9 bases matching TRBD2. V shed 2 bases and J 4 bases; nucleotides not matched to a gene: 6. CDR3 length: 16 amino acids. The V gene's germline CDR1 is SEHNR and CDR2 FQNEAQ (reference sequence). CDR3 sequence reads: CASSLYSGSGYNEQFF. DNA of the CDR3: TGTGCCAGCAGCTTATATAGCGGGAGTGGTTACAATGAGCAGTTCTTC.

Ten or more counts support this clonotype. The chain couples TRBV7-2 to TRBJ2-5, with D maybe TRBD1 (6 bases). The CDR3 loop spans 14 amino acids. Germline values: CDR1 SGHTA, CDR2 FQGNSA. V lost 2 bases, J lost 4 bases, and 11 bases lay in between. CDR3 protein: CASSLNSRGETQYF. CDR3 sequence (DNA): TGTGCCAGCAGCTTAAACAGCAGGGGAGAGACCCAGTACTTC.

This clonotype has at least ten counts. The chain joins TRBV11-2 to TRBJ2-5; weak D call: TRBD2 (6 bases). Deletions cut 5 bases from V and 4 bases from J, with 20 bases between. Germline V CDR1 and CDR2: SGHAT, FQNNGV. The CDR3 spans 16 residues. In DNA form, the CDR3 reads TGTGCCAGCAGCCCTATTCCCCGGGGGAGTGGAGAGACCCAGTACTTC. Protein: CASSPIPRGSGETQYF.

This clonotype occurred many times. This sequence joins TRBV28 and TRBJ2-1; possibly TRBD2 for D (5 bases). The V end lost 6 bases, the J end lost 6 bases, and 12 bases lay between the germline ends. CDR3 size: 13 residues. Germline lookup yields CDR1 MDHEN and CDR2 SYDVKM. CDR3 in amino acids: CASSPPDFNEQFF. The CDR3, as DNA: TGTGCCAGCAGCCCTCCGGACTTCAATGAGCAGTTCTTC. Filled out from reference TRBV28 and TRBJ2-1, the complete variable domain reads DVKVTQSSRYLVKRTGEKVFLECVQDMDHENMFWYRQDPGLGLRLIYFSYDVKMKEKGDIPEGYSVSREKKERFSLILESASTNQTSMYLCASSPPDFNEQFFGPGTRLTVL.

The chain carries TRBV20-1 and TRBJ2-1; TRBD1 is a possible D gene (5 bases). This CDR3 spans 16 amino acids. V was cut by 0 bases and J by 7 bases, with 19 bases left in between. Germline CDR1 DFQATT, CDR2 SNEGSKA (reference sequence). CDR3 region: CSARDKRTLGQNEQFF. DNA for the CDR3: TGCAGTGCTAGAGATAAGAGGACCCTGGGGCAGAATGAGCAGTTCTTC.

In its sample, this clonotype was seen a few times. This rearrangement joins TRBV6-1 to TRBJ1-5; 7 bases align to TRBD1. The V gene end was trimmed by 6 bases and the J gene end by 3 bases; junction bases not matched to a gene: 5. The CDR3 runs 14 residues. The germline CDR1 and CDR2 sequences are MNHNS and SASEGT. CDR3 nucleotide sequence: TGTGCCAGCAGCCGGGACAGCTACAATCAGCCCCAGCATTTT. It codes for CASSRDSYNQPQHF.

This clonotype was observed at least ten times. V usage is TRBV5-6 and J usage is TRBJ2-3; 7 nucleotides match TRBD2. CDR1 and CDR2 (germline): SGHDT, YYEEEE. CDR3 size: 14 residues. V shed 2 bases and J 5 bases; nucleotides not matched to a gene: 5. CDR3 amino acids: CASSLILAVDTQYF. The CDR3 DNA reads as TGTGCCAGCAGCTTAATCCTAGCGGTAGATACGCAGTATTTT. Variable domain in full (rest from reference TRBV5-6 and TRBJ2-3): DAGVTQSPTHLIKTRGQQVTLRCSPKSGHDTVSWYQQALGQGPQFIFQYYEEEERQRGNFPDRFSGHQFPNYSSELNVNALLLGDSALYLCASSLILAVDTQYFGPGTRLTVL.

The chain links TRBV9 to TRBJ2-2, with D hard to call. V lost 0 bases, J lost 8 bases, and 8 bases lay in between. Per germline, CDR1 SGDLS and CDR2 YYNGEE. This CDR3 is 13 amino acids long. The CDR3 bases are TGTGCCAGCAGCGTAGCTCATTCAGGGGAGCTGTTTTTT. Its protein product is CASSVAHSGELFF. Together with reference TRBV9 and TRBJ2-2, the CDR3 gives the full variable domain: DSGVTQTPKHLITATGQRVTLRCSPRSGDLSVYWYQQSLDQGLQFLIQYYNGEERAKGNILERFSAQQFPDLHSELNLSSLELGDSALYFCASSVAHSGELFFGEGSRLTVL.

There are many counts of this clonotype. The chain joins TRBV2 to TRBJ2-5; 10 bases align to TRBD1. Per germline, CDR1 SNHLY and CDR2 FYNNEI. After removal of 5 bases from V and 5 bases from J, the junction contained 8 bases not matched to a gene. This CDR3 spans 15 amino acids. In nucleotides, the CDR3 is TGTGCCAGCAGTCGCCCCGGGACAGGGGAGGAGACCCAGTACTTC. Its protein product is CASSRPGTGEETQYF.

This clonotype was picked up many times. The rearrangement uses TRBV28 and TRBJ2-3, with no clear D. V was shortened by 5 bases and J by 2 bases, with 8 bases between the two germline ends. The CDR3 runs 13 residues. CDR1 MDHEN and CDR2 SYDVKM come from the germline V gene. CDR3 in DNA: TGTGCCAGCAGTCCCACTGACACAGATACGCAGTATTTT. As protein: CASSPTDTDTQYF.

This clonotype showed up many times. V is TRBV18 and J is TRBJ2-1; 12 nucleotides agree with TRBD2. The CDR3 extends over 15 amino acids. Per germline, CDR1 KGHSH and CDR2 LQKENI. V lost 5 bases to trimming and J lost 4 bases; unmatched junction nucleotides: 3. The CDR3 sequence is CASSEGTSGYNEQFF. Here the CDR3 DNA reads TGTGCCAGCTCAGAAGGGACTAGCGGGTACAATGAGCAGTTCTTC. Combining the CDR3 with reference TRBV18 and TRBJ2-1 gives the whole variable domain NAGVMQNPRHLVRRRGQEARLRCSPMKGHSHVYWYRQLPEEGLKFMVYLQKENIIDESGMPKERFSAEFPKEGPSILRIQQVVRGDSAAYFCASSEGTSGYNEQFFGPGTRLTVL.